Reported below is one TCR beta chain. Its cognate antigen is unknown. This sample is drawn from a study of human T cells and chemical hapten exposure. Study-wide points: Unchanged with DPC sensitization were TCRs above 1 in 1000 frequency.

Germline V lookup: CDR1 SGHVS, CDR2 FQNEAQ. V was clipped by 6 bases and J by 2 bases, with 11 bases between them. The CDR3 has 15 amino acids. Original analysis: Samples had a median of around 94,000 TCRs, ranging about 23,224 to 700,000. TCRdb independently ran MiXCR on the 5' RACE reads; one entry per CDR3 protein. The V and J calls were determined by TCRdb, not by the authors. Of around 82,000 distinct CDR3 sequences in the sample, about 8.4% were seen once. The authors' total RNA extraction used unfractionated whole blood. The TCR was taken from a male donor in good health. V is TRBV7-8 and J is TRBJ2-6; D not resolved. CDR3 region: CASRLRGPGANVLTF. Written as DNA, the CDR3 is TGTGCCAGCAGATTAAGAGGTCCTGGGGCCAACGTCCTGACTTTC.